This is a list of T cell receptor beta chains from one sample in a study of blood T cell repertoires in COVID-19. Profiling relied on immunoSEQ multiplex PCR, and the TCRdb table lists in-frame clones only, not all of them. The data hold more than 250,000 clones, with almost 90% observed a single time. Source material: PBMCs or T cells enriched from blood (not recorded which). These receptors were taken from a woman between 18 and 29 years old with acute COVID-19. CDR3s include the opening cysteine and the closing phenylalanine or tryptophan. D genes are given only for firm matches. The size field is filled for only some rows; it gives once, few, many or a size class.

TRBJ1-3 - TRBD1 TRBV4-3 TGCGCCAGCAGCCAAGAAGACAGGGCGTCTGGAAACACCATATATTTT CASSQEDRASGNTIYF
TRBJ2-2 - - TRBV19 TGTGCCAGTAGCCTCGTTTGGGCGGCAGGGCGCACCGGGGAGCTGTTTTTT CASSLVWAAGRTGELFF
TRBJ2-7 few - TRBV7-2 TGTGCCAGCAGCGACCGGACAGCCAGCTCCTACGAGCAGTACTTC CASSDRTASSYEQYF
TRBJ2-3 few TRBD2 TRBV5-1 TGCGCCAGCAGTTCGGCTAGCGGGAGTGGGACAGATACGCAGTATTTT CASSSASGSGTDTQYF
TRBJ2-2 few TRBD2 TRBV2 TGTGCCAGCATGTGGACTAGCGGGGGCCTCCTTTCGAACACCGGGGAGCTGTTTTTT CASMWTSGGLLSNTGELFF
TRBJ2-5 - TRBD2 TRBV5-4 TGTGCCAGCAGCCGCGACCCCGGGACTAGCGGGAGGGGTAAGACCCAGTACTTC CASSRDPGTSGRGKTQYF
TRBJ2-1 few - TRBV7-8 TGTGCCAGCAGCTTTCCCCCGAGCTCCTACAATGAGCAGTTCTTC CASSFPPSSYNEQFF
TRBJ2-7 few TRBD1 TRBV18 TGTGCCAGCTCACAACCGGGACAGGGGGCCTACGAGCAGTACTTC CASSQPGQGAYEQYF
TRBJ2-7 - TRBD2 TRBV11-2 TGTGCCAGCAGCGATGCGGGAGTCCGGGTGGTTCCAACCTACGAGCAGTACTTC CASSDAGVRVVPTYEQYF
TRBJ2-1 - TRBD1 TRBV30 TGTGCCTGGAGTGTACCCCACGGGACAGGGGATAACAATGAGCAGTTCTTC CAWSVPHGTGDNNEQFF
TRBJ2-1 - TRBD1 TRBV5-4 TGTGCCAGCCGGGACAGGACCACATATGAGCAGTTCTTC CASRDRTTYEQFF
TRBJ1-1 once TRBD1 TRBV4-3 TGCGCCAGCAGCTGGGACAGCCTTTCGAACACTGAAGCTTTCTTT CASSWDSLSNTEAFF
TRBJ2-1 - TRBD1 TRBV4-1 TGCGCCAGCAGCCCAACCGGGACAGGGTTATCTGGTGAGCAGTTCTTC CASSPTGTGLSGEQFF
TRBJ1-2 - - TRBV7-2 TGTGCCAGCAGCTTAGGGTCAGGGGCTAACTATGGCTACACCTTC CASSLGSGANYGYTF
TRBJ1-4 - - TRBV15 TGTGCCACCAGCAGGCTCAGGGTCAGGCTCAGTGAAAAACTGTTTTTT CATSRLRVRLSEKLFF
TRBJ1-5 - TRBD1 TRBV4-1 TGCGCCAGCAGCCAAGATCTCGGACAGGGCAGGAGCAATCAGCCCCAGCATTTT CASSQDLGQGRSNQPQHF
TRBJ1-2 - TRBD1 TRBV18 TGTGCCAGCTCACCACTGGGGGACAGTGCCTATGGCTACACCTTC CASSPLGDSAYGYTF
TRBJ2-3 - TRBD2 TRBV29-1 TGCAGCGTTGGGGGGACTAGCGGGAGGGGCACAGATACGCAGTATTTT CSVGGTSGRGTDTQYF
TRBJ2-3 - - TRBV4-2 TGTGCCAGCAGCCAAGGGTGGCGGAATACGCAGTATTTT CASSQGWRNTQYF
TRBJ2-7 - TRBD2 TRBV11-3 TGTGCCAGCAGTCGGGGGGGATCTTCCTACGAGCAGTACTTC CASSRGGSSYEQYF
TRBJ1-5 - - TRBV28 TGTGCCAGCAGCTCGCCGAGGGAGGGGAATCAGCCCCAGCATTTT CASSSPREGNQPQHF
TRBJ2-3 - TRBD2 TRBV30 TGTGCCTGGATGGGACTAGCGGGAGGGGTACTGTCAGATACGCAGTATTTT CAWMGLAGGVLSDTQYF
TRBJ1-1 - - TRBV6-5 TGTGCCAGCAGTTTGACAGGTTCTCAGAACACTGAAGCTTTCTTT CASSLTGSQNTEAFF
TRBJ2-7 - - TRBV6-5 TGTGCCAGCGCGGGTGGAGCCCCCCCCTACGAGCAGTACTTC CASAGGAPPYEQYF
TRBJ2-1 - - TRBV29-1 TGCAGCGTACTGCCACCCATCAGGGGATACAATGAGCAGTTCTTC CSVLPPIRGYNEQFF
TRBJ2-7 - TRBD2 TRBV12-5 TGTGCTAGTGGTTTGGTACCCCTAGCGGGAGGGGCCTACGAGCAGTACTTC CASGLVPLAGGAYEQYF
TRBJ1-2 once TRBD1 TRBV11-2 TGTGCCAGCAGCTTCCCGGGACAGGGACTCTATGGCTACACCTTC CASSFPGQGLYGYTF
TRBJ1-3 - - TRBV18 TGTGCCAGCTCACCACTTCCTAGTTCTGGAAACACCATATATTTT CASSPLPSSGNTIYF
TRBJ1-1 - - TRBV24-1 TGTGCCACCCGGGAGGGAAAAAACACTGAAGCTTTCTTT CATREGKNTEAFF
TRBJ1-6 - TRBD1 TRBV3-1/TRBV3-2 TGTGCCAGCAGCCCCAGGGGGCTCGATTGGAATAATTCACCCCTCCACTTT CASSPRGLDWNNSPLHF
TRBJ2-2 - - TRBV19 TGTGCCAGCCCAAGGGACTCGCCCTACACCGGGGAGCTGTTTTTT CASPRDSPYTGELFF
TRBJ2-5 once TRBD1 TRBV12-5 TGTGCTAGTGGTCCAGGTAATGGTATAGGGGACAGGGGGACTGGACCGAGACAAGAGACCCAGTACTTC CASGPGNGIGDRGTGPRQETQYF
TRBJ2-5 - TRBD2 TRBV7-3 TGTGCCAGCAGCTTAACAGGGAGGCTGGGGGCTAGCGGGAGGGGAGCAAGAGAGACCCAGTACTTC CASSLTGRLGASGRGARETQYF